This is a list of T cell receptor beta chains from one sample in a study of neurological immune-mediated disorders. TCRdb used MiXCR to reprocess the 5' RACE reads, holding one entry per CDR3 protein. Of under 65,000 distinct CDR3 sequences listed, 24% are singletons. Sequenced input: PBMCs. These receptors were collected from a man in his sixties with HTLV-1-associated myelopathy (HAM/TSP). Each CDR3 is given with its conserved first and last residue. A D gene is named only where the DNA matches it firmly. The size entry is marked missing in some rows and otherwise reads once, few, many or a size class.

len | j_gene | v_gene | d_gene | abundance | CDR3aa | CDR3nt
16 | TRBJ2-5 | TRBV20-1 | TRBD2 | many | CSASGGVAGGKETQYF | TGCAGTGCTAGTGGGGGAGTAGCGGGAGGCAAAGAGACCCAGTACTTC
17 | TRBJ2-3 | TRBV3-1 | TRBD1 | many | CASSQEPQGALTDTQYF | TGTGCCAGCAGCCAAGAACCGCAGGGGGCCCTCACAGATACGCAGTATTTT
13 | TRBJ1-2 | TRBV12-3/TRBV12-4 | . | . | CASSPQGLGGYTF | TGTGCCAGCAGTCCACAGGGCCTGGGTGGCTACACCTTC
15 | TRBJ2-3 | TRBV25-1 | TRBD1 | . | CASSDTGTGADTQYF | TGTGCCAGCAGTGACACCGGGACAGGAGCAGATACGCAGTATTTT
13 | TRBJ2-7 | TRBV7-9 | . | . | CASSSQGSYEQYF | TGTGCCAGCAGCTCACAGGGTTCCTACGAGCAGTACTTC
12 | TRBJ2-5 | TRBV6-2/TRBV6-3 | . | many | CASKQDQETQYF | TGTGCCAGCAAGCAGGACCAAGAGACCCAGTACTTC
15 | TRBJ2-7 | TRBV28 | TRBD1 | medium-sized | CASRPSGQGSYEQYF | TGTGCCAGCAGGCCCTCGGGACAGGGGTCCTACGAGCAGTACTTC
12 | TRBJ2-1 | TRBV5-6 | TRBD1 | many | CASSLRTGGQFF | TGTGCCAGCAGCTTAAGGACAGGGGGCCAGTTCTTC
15 | TRBJ2-7 | TRBV5-1 | TRBD2 | few | CASSATSGDAYEQYF | TGCGCCAGCAGCGCCACTAGCGGGGATGCCTACGAGCAGTACTTC
13 | TRBJ1-1 | TRBV28 | TRBD1 | many | CASSPRDRIEAFF | TGTGCCAGCAGTCCCCGGGACAGAATTGAAGCTTTCTTT
13 | TRBJ2-2 | TRBV3-1 | . | . | CASSSANTGELFF | TGTGCCAGCAGCTCTGCGAACACCGGGGAGCTGTTTTTT
16 | TRBJ2-7 | TRBV20-1 | TRBD2 | many | CSARGGASGSSYEQYF | TGCAGTGCTAGAGGAGGGGCTAGCGGAAGTTCCTACGAGCAGTACTTC
16 | TRBJ2-3 | TRBV6-2/TRBV6-3 | . | many | CASSYPLASNTDTQYF | TGTGCCAGCAGTTACCCCCTAGCGTCAAACACAGATACGCAGTATTTT
12 | TRBJ1-6 | TRBV20-1 | . | many | CSARAGGSPLHF | TGCAGTGCTAGAGCGGGGGGATCACCCCTCCACTTT